Shown below are 8 T cell receptor beta chains from a single sample sequenced in a study of molecular identifiers for immune sequencing clone quantification. TCRdb reprocessed the PCR reads via MiXCR and lists one record per CDR3 protein. The sample records around 470,000 distinct CDR3 sequences, roughly 25% being singletons. The source material was naive CD8+ T cells from blood, with Jurkat cell RNA spiked in. The subset was: FACS-sorted CD8+CD4-CCR7+CD45RA+ naive T cells. These receptors originate from a human donor in good health. Some libraries in this study had Jurkat cell RNA spiked in.

This clonotype was seen more than once but under ten times. The rearrangement uses TRBV7-9 and TRBJ2-3; D uncertain. Trimming left V 5 bases short and J 7 bases short, with 22 bases between. The germline CDR1 and CDR2 sequences are SEHNR and FQNEAQ (reference sequence). The CDR3 sequence is 16 residues long. In DNA, the CDR3 is TGTGCCAGCAGCCCCCGGGCAGGAGCCAGTTTGAATACGCAGTATTTT. Encoded protein: CASSPRAGASLNTQYF.

A word on this clonotype: No DNA is shown, since the ends of the CDR3 on it are uncertain; the CDR3 is the one TCRdb lists. The genes are TRBV30 and TRBJ1-1. The CDR3 length equals 11 residues, ends included. Germline V gene lookup returns CDR1 GTSNPN and CDR2 SVGIG (reference sequence). The CDR3 reads CAWGSGSAGFF.

This clonotype has at least ten counts. The chain has TRBV29-1 and TRBJ2-7; D may be TRBD1 (7 bases). The V and J ends lost 3 bases and 6 bases respectively, with 12 bases between them. There are 12 residues in the CDR3. CDR1 and CDR2 (germline): SQVTM, ANQGSEA. The CDR3 coding sequence is TGCAGCGTTGAGGAGGGGGCGACCGAGCAGTACTTC. As protein: CSVEEGATEQYF.

V usage is TRBV5-6 and J usage is TRBJ1-2; maybe TRBD1 (6 bases). V was cut by 4 bases and J by 5 bases, with 21 bases left in between. Looked up from germline, CDR1 is SGHDT and CDR2 is YYEEEE. This CDR3 region has 16 residues. The CDR3 DNA follows: TGTGCCAGCAGCCCACCTCCAGGGGTCCCAACATATGGCTACACCTTC. Protein sequence: CASSPPPGVPTYGYTF.

The chain is built from TRBV28 and TRBJ2-7; 12 bases agree with TRBD1. This CDR3 comprises 15 residues. V trimming: 3 bases; J trimming: 7 bases; junction bases outside the gene matches: 7. The germline V gene encodes CDR1 MDHEN and CDR2 SYDVKM. As DNA, the CDR3 is TGTGCCAGCAGTTTTCCGGGACAGGGGGCTTGGGAGCAGTACTTC. As protein: CASSFPGQGAWEQYF.

This sequence joins TRBV5-6 and TRBJ2-1; 8 bases are shared with TRBD2. Germline values: CDR1 SGHDT, CDR2 YYEEEE. This CDR3 is built from 15 residues. Trimming took 2 bases from V and 4 from J; bases not matched to a gene: 5. For the CDR3, the DNA is TGTGCCAGCAGCTTCGGGACTAGTATTTACAATGAGCAGTTCTTC. Encoded protein: CASSFGTSIYNEQFF.

The V call is TRBV7-9, the J call TRBJ2-3, with 7 bases fitting TRBD1. Trimming at V came to 5 bases and at J to 4 bases, leaving 12 bases not matched to a gene. The germline CDR1 and CDR2 sequences are SEHNR and FQNEAQ (reference sequence). This CDR3 region has 16 residues. DNA of the CDR3: TGTGCCAGCAGCCATAGCGTGGGAAGGGGGCCAGATACGCAGTATTTT. Protein sequence: CASSHSVGRGPDTQYF.

The chain combines TRBV4-3 with TRBJ2-1; no clear D. The V end lost 4 bases, the J end lost 5 bases, and 12 bases lay between the germline ends. Germline loops: CDR1 LGHNA, CDR2 YSLEER. The CDR3 sequence is 14 residues long. The CDR3 here is CASSPGQSDNEQFF. CDR3 bases: TGCGCCAGCAGCCCCGGGCAGAGCGACAATGAGCAGTTCTTC.